These 8 T cell receptor beta chains share one sample of origin, sequenced in a study of cytomegalovirus exposure and HLA in healthy donors (dated by TCRdb to about 2017). Libraries came from the immunoSEQ multiplex PCR assay. For the multiplex PCR, a mixture combining 60 forward primers for TCR Vbeta segments and 13 reverse primers for TCR Jbeta segments was used. TCRdb took this table from immuneACCESS and kept in-frame rearrangements with V and J called. Such tables lack part of the clones; where checked against another copy, unresolved V genes explain under half of the gap, and the rest is unexplained. This sample's listing comprises some 40,000 clones. The top ten hold over 3.5% of the sample. The sequenced sample consisted of PBMCs. These receptors were taken from a male donor in good health and CMV-seronegative.

The chain recombines TRBV6-5 with TRBJ2-1; 10 nucleotides agree with TRBD1. Germline-derived CDR1 and CDR2 are MNHEY and SVGAGI. This CDR3 has 15 amino acids. Trimming removed 2 bases from V and 2 bases from J; junction bases left unmatched: 0. Here the CDR3 DNA reads TGTGCCAGCAGTTACGACAGGGGGCCCTACAATGAGCAGTTCTTC. Translated, it gives CASSYDRGPYNEQFF.

The rearrangement uses TRBV7-9 and TRBJ1-3; TRBD1 is a possible D gene (6 bases). The CDR3 covers 16 residues. V lost 5 bases and J lost 2, with 16 bases in between. Germline-derived CDR1 and CDR2 are SEHNR and FQNEAQ (reference sequence). The CDR3 coding sequence is TGTGCCAGCAGCCCCAGACAGGAATCACCTGGAAACACCATATATTTT. This encodes CASSPRQESPGNTIYF.

The chain links TRBV29-1 to TRBJ1-3, with TRBD1 matching 8 bases. V lost 6 bases to trimming and J lost 0 bases; unmatched junction nucleotides: 4. Per germline, CDR1 SQVTM and CDR2 ANQGSEA. The CDR3 is 14 residues long. The CDR3 coding sequence is TGCAGCGTGGGGACAGGATACTCTGGAAACACCATATATTTT. Protein sequence: CSVGTGYSGNTIYF.

V gene TRBV30 combines with J gene TRBJ2-2; D uncertain. There are 14 residues in the CDR3. The V gene's germline CDR1 is GTSNPN and CDR2 SVGIG (reference sequence). V was cut by 2 bases and J by 8 bases, with 15 bases left in between. CDR3 bases: TGTGCCTGGAGTAGTGTGAGGTCTAAAGGGGAGCTGTTTTTT. Translating gives CAWSSVRSKGELFF.

V and J are TRBV11-2 and TRBJ2-4; D possibly corresponds to TRBD2 (6 bases). The CDR3 runs to 18 residues. V was clipped by 5 bases and J by 1 base, with 21 bases between them. Per germline, CDR1 SGHAT and CDR2 FQNNGV. Written as DNA, the CDR3 is TGTGCCAGCAGCCCTTCCCTGGACCGTAGCGGTGCCAAAAACATTCAGTACTTC. Translated, it gives CASSPSLDRSGAKNIQYF.

The rearrangement uses TRBV7-2 and TRBJ1-1; D is possibly TRBD1 (6 bases). With 4 bases removed from V and 3 bases from J, the gap between germline ends came to 12 bases. Germline CDR1 SGHTA, CDR2 FQGNSA. CDR3 length equals 14 residues. The DNA for the CDR3 is TGTGCCAGCAGCTACCGGGACACCTACACTGAAGCTTTCTTT. It codes for CASSYRDTYTEAFF.

This chain connects TRBV5-1 to TRBJ1-2; tentatively, D is TRBD1 (5 bases). The CDR3 totals 14 residues. The germline CDR1 and CDR2 sequences are SGHRS and YFSETQ. Between the trimmed V and J ends, which lost 10 bases and 3 bases, there was a span of 19 bases. The CDR3 DNA reads TGCGCCCTCCCTGGGGGGGACCTCCACTATGGCTACACCTTC. Translating it yields CALPGGDLHYGYTF.

The CDR3 nucleotides are TGTGCCAGCAGTCCTGTCTGGGGGGGCACTGAAGCTTTCTTT. Translating gives CASSPVWGGTEAFF. The chain recombines TRBV27 with TRBJ1-1, with D possibly being TRBD1 (5 bases). V was pared by 5 bases and J by 4 bases, with 14 bases between. The CDR3 contains 14 residues. CDR1 and CDR2 from the germline V gene are MNHEY and SMNVEV (reference sequence).